One sample yielded the 10 T cell receptor beta chains listed below, sequenced in a study of blood T cells in healthy people across ages. A second roughly 7 to 12 cycle PCR used barcoded and J-beta primers. From the 5' RACE reads, TCRdb called clonotypes with MiXCR, one entry per CDR3 protein. There are about 1.6 million distinct CDR3 sequences in the sample; about 31% occur only once, and approximately 10% lies in the top ten. The sample was blood. The receptors here all came from a woman between 25 and 40 years old in good health.

The V call is TRBV11-2, the J call TRBJ1-1; D is unclear. The CDR3 contains 13 residues. CDR1 and CDR2 from the germline V gene are SGHAT and FQNNGV. The V and J ends lost 10 bases and 5 bases respectively, with 17 bases between them. The CDR3 region is CANQLAGGTEAFF. The DNA for the CDR3 is TGTGCCAACCAACTCGCCGGAGGGACTGAAGCTTTCTTT. Drawing the rest from reference TRBV11-2 and TRBJ1-1, the complete variable domain is EAGVAQSPRYKIIEKRQSVAFWCNPISGHATLYWYQQILGQGPKLLIQFQNNGVVDDSQLPKDRFSAERLKGVDSTLKIQPAKLEDSAVYLCANQLAGGTEAFFGQGTRLTVV.

For this clonotype: A read error may explain this, as a much larger clone is one base away. The chain combines TRBV4-1 with TRBJ2-3, with D perhaps TRBD2 (6 bases). The V and J ends lost 5 bases and 10 bases respectively, with 13 bases between them. The CDR3 has 12 residues. Per germline, CDR1 MGHRA and CDR2 YSYEKL. The CDR3 sequence: CASSDPGDAQYF. The CDR3 nucleotides are TGCGCCAGCAGCGACCCGGGGGATGCGCAGTATTTT.

The rearrangement joins TRBV7-2 to TRBJ2-5; weak D call: TRBD2 (5 bases). V was shortened by 5 bases and J by 3 bases, with 13 bases between the two germline ends. The CDR3 loop spans 14 amino acids. The germline CDR1 and CDR2 sequences are SGHTA and FQGNSA. This CDR3 is CASSRKAAEETQYF. The CDR3 DNA sequence: TGTGCCAGCAGCCGAAAAGCGGCAGAAGAGACCCAGTACTTC.

The chain uses TRBV15 and TRBJ2-7, with TRBD2 matching over 14 bases. The germline gives CDR1 LNHNV, CDR2 YYDKDF (reference sequence). The CDR3 is 13 residues long. V was pared by 9 bases and J by 7 bases, with 5 bases of the junction left unmatched. The CDR3 spells CATGLAGGGEQYF. The CDR3 bases are TGTGCCACAGGACTAGCGGGGGGCGGTGAGCAGTACTTC.

This clonotype occurred once. The genes are TRBV20-1 and TRBJ2-1; D not resolved. V lost 0 bases and J 1 base, leaving 10 bases between the germline ends. Germline loops: CDR1 DFQATT, CDR2 SNEGSKA (reference sequence). The CDR3 consists of 15 residues. The CDR3 is CSARDPRDSYNEQFF. In DNA, the CDR3 is TGCAGTGCTAGAGACCCTAGAGATTCCTACAATGAGCAGTTCTTC.

The rearrangement links TRBV20-1 to TRBJ2-1, with 7 bases matching TRBD2. Germline assignment: CDR1 DFQATT and CDR2 SNEGSKA (reference sequence). The CDR3 loop spans 14 amino acids. Unmatched junction bases numbered 5, after V lost 3 bases and J lost 3 bases. The CDR3 DNA sequence: TGCAGTGCTAGGCGGCTAGCGGACTACAATGAGCAGTTCTTC. It encodes CSARRLADYNEQFF.

The chain has TRBV2 and TRBJ1-2; D not certain. V was shortened by 4 bases and J by 4 bases, with 13 bases between the two germline ends. CDR1 is SNHLY and CDR2 is FYNNEI in the germline V gene. This CDR3 region has 14 residues. CDR3 DNA: TGTGCCAGCAGTGCCCAAGCAGCCTCCTATGGCTACACCTTC. The encoded protein is CASSAQAASYGYTF. The variable domain in full, completed from reference TRBV2 and TRBJ1-2, reads EPEVTQTPSHQVTQMGQEVILRCVPISNHLYFYWYRQILGQKVEFLVSFYNNEISEKSEIFDDQFSVERPDGSNFTLKIRSTKLEDSAMYFCASSAQAASYGYTFGSGTRLTVV.

The chain employs TRBV12-3 or TRBV12-4 and TRBJ2-5, with 11 bases matching TRBD2. V shed 2 bases and J 5 bases; nucleotides not matched to a gene: 7. The CDR3 runs to 16 residues. The CDR3: CASSLSLAGGHETQYF. CDR3 nucleotides: TGTGCCAGCAGTTTAAGCCTAGCGGGGGGTCATGAGACCCAGTACTTC.

This chain connects TRBV24-1 to TRBJ2-1; D may be TRBD2 (6 bases). CDR1 is KGHDR and CDR2 is SFDVKD in the germline V gene. V lost 6 bases to trimming and J lost 4 bases, with 15 bases between them. This CDR3 spans 15 amino acids. The CDR3 reads CATSRRERTYNEQFF. DNA of the CDR3: TGTGCCACCAGTCGTCGGGAGAGGACTTACAATGAGCAGTTCTTC.

V usage is TRBV20-1 and J usage is TRBJ2-5; 7 bases map to TRBD2. Gene TRBJ2-7 matches the end of the DNA better, so the J call may be wrong. The CDR3 extends over 14 amino acids. Germline loops: CDR1 DFQATT, CDR2 SNEGSKA (reference sequence). The CDR3 protein is CSARLREGFCEQYF. The CDR3 nucleotides read TGCAGTGCTAGACTCAGGGAGGGCTTCTGCGAGCAGTACTTC.